This T cell receptor (beta chain) comes out of a study of T cell clones after liver transplantation. At the level of the study: TCRbeta sequencing after a pre-transplant mixed lymphocyte reaction identified graft-donor-reactive clones, later tracked in post-transplant blood. Until 12-24 months post-transplant, subjects got standard immunosuppression and no induction. Samples came pre-transplant, pre-randomization before withdrawal, and post-randomization after withdrawal ended.

Deletions cut 6 bases from V and 6 bases from J, with 6 bases between. The germline gives CDR1 SQVTM, CDR2 ANQGSEA. The CDR3 is 10 amino acids. Sequenced by immunoSEQ multiplex PCR; TCRdb stores in-frame clones only, minus some. The sample records 95,000 to 130,000 clones, less than 95% being singletons. The receptor was isolated from a human patient who received a liver transplant. The T cells may come from the graft donor. The chain combines TRBV29-1 with TRBJ2-1; D gene uncertain. Here the sequenced sample was CD4+ T cells from blood, taken 12 months after liver transplant. The CDR3 spells CSVRANEQFF. The CDR3 DNA follows: TGCAGCGTACGAGCCAATGAGCAGTTCTTC.